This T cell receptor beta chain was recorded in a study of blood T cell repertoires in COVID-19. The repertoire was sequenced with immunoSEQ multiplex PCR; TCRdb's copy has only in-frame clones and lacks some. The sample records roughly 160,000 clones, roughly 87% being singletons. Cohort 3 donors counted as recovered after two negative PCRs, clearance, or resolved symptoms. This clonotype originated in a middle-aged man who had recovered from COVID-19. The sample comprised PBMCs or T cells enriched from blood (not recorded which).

The CDR3 spells CASSQVINTGAYEQYF. DNA of the CDR3: TGTGCCAGCAGCCAAGTTATAAATACAGGGGCCTACGAGCAGTACTTC. The rearrangement uses TRBV14 and TRBJ2-7; 7 bases are a match to TRBD1. This CDR3 spans 16 amino acids. J gave up 2 bases and V 1 base, and 8 bases lay outside the gene matches. In germline, CDR1 is SGHDN, CDR2 FVKESK.